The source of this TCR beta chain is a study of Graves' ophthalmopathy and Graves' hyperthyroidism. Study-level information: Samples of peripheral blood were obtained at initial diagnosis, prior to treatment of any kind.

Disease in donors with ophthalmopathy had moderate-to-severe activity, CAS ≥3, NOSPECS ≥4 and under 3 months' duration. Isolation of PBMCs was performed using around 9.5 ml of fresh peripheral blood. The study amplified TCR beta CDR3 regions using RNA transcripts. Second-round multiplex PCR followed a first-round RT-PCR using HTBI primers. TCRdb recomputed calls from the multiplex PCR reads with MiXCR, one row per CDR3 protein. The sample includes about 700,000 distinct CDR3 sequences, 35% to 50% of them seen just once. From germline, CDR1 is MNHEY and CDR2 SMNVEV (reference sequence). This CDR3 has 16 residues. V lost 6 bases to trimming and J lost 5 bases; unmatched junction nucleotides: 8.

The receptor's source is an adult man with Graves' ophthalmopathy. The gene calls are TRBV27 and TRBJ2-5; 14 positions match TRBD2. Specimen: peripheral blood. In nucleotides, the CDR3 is TGTGCCAGCAGAGCGGGACTAGCGGGAGTAATCGAGACCCAGTACTTC. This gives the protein CASRAGLAGVIETQYF.